These T cell receptor beta chains were read from a single sample in a study of cytomegalovirus exposure and HLA in healthy donors. Some clones are missing from TCRdb's copy, which holds only in-frame ones; the method was immunoSEQ multiplex PCR. The sample has around 190,000 clones, 86% seen once. Source material: PBMCs. The receptor source for this set is a woman in her late teens or twenties in good health and CMV-seronegative. Both conserved end residues are part of each CDR3. The D gene is left open where the match is weak. Only part of the rows carry a size: once, few, many, or a class if the clone is expanded.

TRBV27	many	TRBJ1-1	.	TGTGCCAGCAGCATCGGGGGTGAAGCTTTCTTT	CASSIGGEAFF
TRBV27	.	TRBJ1-1	.	TGTGCCAGCAGTCCGGGACAGAACACTGAAGCTTTCTTT	CASSPGQNTEAFF
TRBV5-1	.	TRBJ1-1	.	TGCGCCAGCAGCTCGGGGGGACGGGACACTGAAGCTTTCTTT	CASSSGGRDTEAFF
TRBV6-1	.	TRBJ2-7	.	TGTGCCAGCAGTGAACAGGGAGGCTACGAGCAGTACTTC	CASSEQGGYEQYF
TRBV30	.	TRBJ1-5	TRBD1	TGTGCCTGGAGTCCCGCCCGACAGGGGTTTCAGCCCCAGCATTTT	CAWSPARQGFQPQHF
TRBV27	.	TRBJ2-6	.	TGTGCCAGCAGTTTCGGGGGTATGGGGGCCAACGTCCTGACTTTC	CASSFGGMGANVLTF
TRBV5-1	once	TRBJ2-1	TRBD2	TGCGCCAGCAGCTTGGCTAGCGGGGGGCTTGTTGAGCAGTTCTTC	CASSLASGGLVEQFF
TRBV4-1	.	TRBJ2-3	.	TGCGCCAGCAGCCAAGGCCGGGACAGGACTAGTGCAGATACGCAGTATTTT	CASSQGRDRTSADTQYF
TRBV7-6	.	TRBJ1-5	.	TGTGCCAGCAGTCCCGGGGGACCCCGGGGCAATCAGCCCCAGCATTTT	CASSPGGPRGNQPQHF
TRBV27	.	TRBJ2-6	TRBD1	TGTGCCAGCAGGACAGGGGGATTTGGGGCCAACGTCCTGACTTTC	CASRTGGFGANVLTF
TRBV29-1	.	TRBJ2-2	TRBD2	TGCAGCGTTGAAGGGACTAGCGGGGGGGCCTCGGGAGACGGGGAGCTGTTTTTT	CSVEGTSGGASGDGELFF
TRBV29-1	.	TRBJ2-2	TRBD2	TGCAGCGTTGCTGCGGGAGGGCCGGTCGGGGAGCTGTTTTTT	CSVAAGGPVGELFF
TRBV7-2	.	TRBJ2-7	.	TGTGCCAGCAGCTTAAAGCTGGATAGGCAGGTCGAGCAGTACTTC	CASSLKLDRQVEQYF
TRBV18	.	TRBJ1-2	.	TGTGCCAGCTCACCAGGACAAAACTATGGCTACACCTTC	CASSPGQNYGYTF
TRBV19	.	TRBJ1-2	.	TGTGCCGCCTCCCCCCGGGGAAACTATGGCTACACCTTC	CAASPRGNYGYTF
TRBV2	.	TRBJ1-5	.	TGTGCCAGCAGTGCAACACCCGATCAGCCCCAGCATTTT	CASSATPDQPQHF
TRBV29-1	.	TRBJ2-2	.	TGCAGCGTTGGGCAGGGCGATCCCGGGGAGCTGTTTTTT	CSVGQGDPGELFF
TRBV5-4	once	TRBJ1-1	.	TGTGCCAGCAGCTCCTCGGGGACTGAAGCTTTCTTT	CASSSSGTEAFF
TRBV15	.	TRBJ1-1	.	TGTGCCACCAGCAGAGATGCCAGGAACACTGAAGCTTTCTTT	CATSRDARNTEAFF
TRBV29-1	.	TRBJ1-1	.	TGCAGCGGTTCGGGTGAAGAAGCTTTCTTT	CSGSGEEAFF
TRBV6-1	.	TRBJ1-5	.	TGTGCCAGCAGTGAAATCAGGGATCAGCCCCAGCATTTT	CASSEIRDQPQHF
TRBV7-8	.	TRBJ1-1	.	TGTGCCAGCAGCCGAGGACGGACTTACATGAACACTGAAGCTTTCTTT	CASSRGRTYMNTEAFF
TRBV10-2	.	TRBJ1-6	TRBD1	TGCGCCAGCTTTTCGGGACAGGAGAACTATAATTCACCCCTCCACTTT	CASFSGQENYNSPLHF
TRBV29-1	.	TRBJ1-1	TRBD1	TGCAGCGTGAAGACAGGGTCTGAAGCTTTCTTT	CSVKTGSEAFF
TRBV7-9	.	TRBJ2-7	.	TGTGCCAGCACCCCTTCCGGGAATTGGAACTACGAGCAGTACTTC	CASTPSGNWNYEQYF
TRBV6-1	few	TRBJ2-5	TRBD2	TGTGCCAGCAGTGGACTAGCGGGAGGGGGAGAGACCCAGTACTTC	CASSGLAGGGETQYF
TRBV5-1	.	TRBJ2-7	TRBD1	TGCGCCAGCAGCGAAAGGACAGGGATCTTTACCTACGAGCAGTACTTC	CASSERTGIFTYEQYF
TRBV5-1	.	TRBJ2-3	TRBD1	TGCGCCAGCAGCTGGACAGGGGACAACTCGGATACGCAGTATTTT	CASSWTGDNSDTQYF
TRBV6-1	.	TRBJ1-1	.	TGTGCCAGCAGTGAAAGGCGTCGGGCGGGACTGAACACTGAAGCTTTCTTT	CASSERRRAGLNTEAFF
TRBV6-4	few	TRBJ2-2	TRBD1	TGTGCCAGCAGTGATGGGGGACAGGCCGAACACACCGGGGAGCTGTTTTTT	CASSDGGQAEHTGELFF
TRBV28	.	TRBJ2-2	.	TGTGCCAGCGCGAAATACACCGGGGAGCTGTTTTTT	CASAKYTGELFF
TRBV27	few	TRBJ2-7	.	TGTGCCAGCATCCTCGGGTCAGAGCAGTACTTC	CASILGSEQYF
TRBV5-1	.	TRBJ1-1	TRBD1	TGCGCCAGCAGCTCCCCGACAGGGATGAACACTGAAGCTTTCTTT	CASSSPTGMNTEAFF
TRBV11-3	.	TRBJ2-7	TRBD1	TGTGCCAGCAGCCCCCGGACAGGGGCCTACGAGCAGTACTTC	CASSPRTGAYEQYF
TRBV11-3	.	TRBJ2-3	.	TGTGCCAGCAGCTTAGATATGCGAGCTACGCAGTATTTT	CASSLDMRATQYF
TRBV14	.	TRBJ2-5	.	TGTGCCAGCAGCCAAGGGCCGGGAGAGACCCAGTACTTC	CASSQGPGETQYF
TRBV29-1	.	TRBJ1-2	.	TGCAGCGTAGAAAAGGAGGGTTTGGACTTCTATGGCTACACCTTC	CSVEKEGLDFYGYTF
TRBV5-1	.	TRBJ1-3	.	TGCGCCAGCAGCTTTGAGGGATCTGGAAACACCATATATTTT	CASSFEGSGNTIYF
TRBV30	few	TRBJ1-6	.	TGTGCCTGGAGCCGGATCCTCAGGGGCGATTCACCCCTCCACTTT	CAWSRILRGDSPLHF
TRBV9	.	TRBJ2-1	.	TGTGCCAGCACGACCTCAGGTTCGGTGGGCAATGAGCAGTTCTTC	CASTTSGSVGNEQFF
TRBV2	.	TRBJ2-7	.	TGTGCCAGCAGTACATTGGGGAGAGAGCAGTACTTC	CASSTLGREQYF
TRBV5-6	.	TRBJ2-1	TRBD2	TGTGCCAGCAGCACCGGCGGGGGGCCCTATTACAATGAGCAGTTCTTC	CASSTGGGPYYNEQFF
TRBV11-2	many	TRBJ1-1	TRBD1	TGTGCCAGCAGCTTCGGGAGGGGGCCTTTCTTT	CASSFGRGPFF
TRBV7-8	.	TRBJ1-2	.	TGTGCCAGCAGCTTAGAGGTAGTGGGAGCAGGTGGTAACTATGGCTACACCTTC	CASSLEVVGAGGNYGYTF
TRBV6-1	.	TRBJ1-2	TRBD1	TGTGCCAGCAGTGAAGTAGGGAAGAGACAGGGAACACACTATGGCTACACCTTC	CASSEVGKRQGTHYGYTF
TRBV27	.	TRBJ1-2	.	TGTGCCAGCAGTACCGCCGGAGGTAGGCAGTTATATGGCTACACCTTC	CASSTAGGRQLYGYTF
TRBV4-1	.	TRBJ1-2	.	TGCGCCAGCAGCCAAGACCTACACTATGGCTACACCTTC	CASSQDLHYGYTF
TRBV7-9	.	TRBJ2-7	TRBD2	TGTGCCAGCAGCACACCATCGGGGGGGGTCCTCCATTACGAGCAGTACTTC	CASSTPSGGVLHYEQYF
TRBV5-1	.	TRBJ1-4	TRBD1	TGCGCCAGCAGCTTGTCATTGGGACAGTCTAATGAAAAACTGTTTTTT	CASSLSLGQSNEKLFF
TRBV7-2	few	TRBJ2-7	TRBD2	TGTGCCAGCAGCTTAGGATCGAGCGGGAGAACCTACGAGCAGTACTTC	CASSLGSSGRTYEQYF
TRBV28	.	TRBJ1-1	TRBD1	TGTGCCAGCAGTTTGCCACAGGGGCTGGGCACTGAAGCTTTCTTT	CASSLPQGLGTEAFF
TRBV2	.	TRBJ1-5	TRBD1	TGTGCCAGCAGTGAAGCGCCCGGGACAGCTAGCAATCAGCCCCAGCATTTT	CASSEAPGTASNQPQHF
TRBV4-2	once	TRBJ1-5	.	TGTGCCAGCAGCCAAGCCCAGGGTAATCAGCCCCAGCATTTT	CASSQAQGNQPQHF
TRBV6-5	.	TRBJ1-1	.	TGTGCCAGTTACAGGCGGTTGGGCACTGAAGCTTTCTTT	CASYRRLGTEAFF
TRBV2	once	TRBJ2-1	.	TGTGCCAGCGACAGGTACAATGAGCAGTTCTTC	CASDRYNEQFF